A single sample gave rise to the 15 T cell receptor beta chains below, sequenced in a study of blood T cells in healthy people across ages. A second 7 to 11 cycle PCR used barcoded and J-beta primers. TCRdb reanalysed the 5' RACE reads using MiXCR and keeps one entry per CDR3 protein. The data hold about 970,000 distinct CDR3 sequences, with roughly half observed a single time. Sample: blood. These receptors came from an older woman in good health.

There are a few counts of this clonotype. V usage is TRBV4-3 and J usage is TRBJ2-1; D perhaps matches TRBD1 (5 bases). Germline V lookup: CDR1 LGHNA, CDR2 YSLEER. The V gene lost 3 bases and the J gene lost 4 bases, with 10 bases spanning the gap. The CDR3 length is 14 residues. The CDR3 bases are TGCGCCAGCAGCCATCCAGGGTGGTACAATGAGCAGTTCTTC. It is translated as CASSHPGWYNEQFF.

The rearrangement joins TRBV11-2 to TRBJ1-1; no clear D. The CDR3 runs to 13 residues. Germline V gene lookup returns CDR1 SGHAT and CDR2 FQNNGV. V lost 5 bases, J lost 7 bases, and 14 bases lay in between. The CDR3 DNA reads as TGTGCCAGCAGCCCCCCCGGGGTTGATGAAGCTTTCTTT. Amino acid sequence: CASSPPGVDEAFF.

The V gene is TRBV19, the J gene TRBJ2-5; TRBD2 aligns across 10 bases. J lost 5 bases, V lost 3 bases, and 24 bases had no gene match. Looked up from germline, CDR1 is LNHDA and CDR2 is SQIVND (reference sequence). The CDR3 has 21 residues. CDR3 sequence: CASSIRSLDSLIAGGGETQYF. CDR3 DNA: TGTGCCAGTAGTATCAGGAGCCTGGACAGCCTCATAGCGGGAGGAGGGGAGACCCAGTACTTC. Full variable domain (outside the CDR3, taken from reference TRBV19 and TRBJ2-5): DGGITQSPKYLFRKEGQNVTLSCEQNLNHDAMYWYRQDPGQGLRLIYYSQIVNDFQKGDIAEGYSVSREKKESFPLTVTSAQKNPTAFYLCASSIRSLDSLIAGGGETQYFGPGTRLLVL.

The V and J genes are TRBV20-1 and TRBJ2-3; 8 positions match TRBD1. Germline V gene lookup returns CDR1 DFQATT and CDR2 SNEGSKA (reference sequence). This CDR3 has 16 amino acids. The junction had 11 bases not matched to a gene; V was cut back by 4 bases and J by 2 bases. The CDR3 bases are TGCAGTGCTACGAATCAGGACAGGGCCCACACAGATACGCAGTATTTT. It specifies CSATNQDRAHTDTQYF.

The CDR3 is CASSRQGSEQYF. The CDR3 region has the DNA TGTGCCAGCAGTCGACAGGGCAGCGAGCAGTACTTC. The V gene is TRBV6-5, the J gene TRBJ2-7, with 7 positions matching TRBD1. Germline values: CDR1 MNHEY, CDR2 SVGAGI. CDR3 length: 12 amino acids. V lost 5 bases to trimming and J lost 6 bases; unmatched junction nucleotides: 4.

This clonotype was seen more than once but under ten times. The chain has TRBV20-1 and TRBJ2-7; 7 positions agree with TRBD2. Losses at the gene ends were 3 bases for V and 3 bases for J; bases not matched to a gene: 2. The germline V gene encodes CDR1 DFQATT and CDR2 SNEGSKA (reference sequence). This CDR3 spans 12 amino acids. CDR3 sequence (DNA): TGCAGTGCTAGCGAGCGGGGCTACGAGCAGTACTTC. This gives the protein CSASERGYEQYF.

This clonotype appeared a few times. V gene TRBV7-2 combines with J gene TRBJ2-1, with TRBD2 matching 10 bases. From germline, CDR1 is SGHTA and CDR2 FQGNSA. With V trimmed by 2 bases and J by 7 bases, 8 bases remained unmatched. This CDR3 region has 16 residues. CDR3 region: CASSLPPSGGQNEQFF. CDR3 coding DNA: TGTGCCAGCAGCTTACCCCCTAGCGGGGGCCAGAATGAGCAGTTCTTC.

This rearrangement joins TRBV10-3 to TRBJ1-6, with D tentatively TRBD1 (6 bases). This CDR3 spans 14 amino acids. The V end lost 2 bases, the J end lost 7 bases, and 9 bases lay between the germline ends. Germline loops: CDR1 ENHRY, CDR2 SYGVKD. The CDR3: CAISEGQPNSPLHF. CDR3 in DNA: TGTGCCATCAGTGAGGGACAGCCCAATTCACCCCTCCACTTT.

In this sample, this clonotype turned up a few times. The chain links TRBV20-1 to TRBJ2-1; no reliable D call. V lost 8 bases and J 12 bases, leaving 20 bases between the germline ends. CDR3 length equals 12 residues. CDR1 is DFQATT, CDR2 SNEGSKA, per germline (reference sequence). The CDR3 DNA reads as TGCAGTAACGGGTCTCCGAAAGGTGGGCAGTTCTTC. The encoded protein is CSNGSPKGGQFF.

The chain couples TRBV2 to TRBJ2-7, with 10 bases identical to TRBD2. Trimming cost V 7 bases and J 4 bases; bases outside gene matches: 10. The CDR3 has 15 amino acids. Germline CDR1 reads SNHLY; CDR2 reads FYNNEI. The CDR3 nucleotides read TGTGCCAGCACCACCCGGGGGACTAGCGAGTACGAGCAGTACTTC. Its translation is CASTTRGTSEYEQYF.

This chain joins TRBV28 and TRBJ2-5, with TRBD1 identical over 8 bases. The end of the DNA fits TRBJ2-7 better, so the J call may be wrong. The CDR3 covers 15 residues. CDR1 is MDHEN and CDR2 is SYDVKM in the germline V gene. CDR3 amino acids: CASSLMTGVLYEQYF. CDR3 DNA sequence: TGTGCCAGCAGTCTGATGACAGGGGTCCTATACGAGCAGTACTTC.

The chain couples TRBV12-3 or TRBV12-4 to TRBJ1-6, with D maybe TRBD1 (6 bases). CDR3 size: 14 residues. V was shortened by 5 bases and J by 7 bases, with 12 bases between the two germline ends. The CDR3 here is CASSKDSLNSPLHF. The CDR3 DNA follows: TGTGCCAGCAGTAAGGACAGCCTGAATTCACCCCTCCACTTT.

This clonotype was observed a handful of times. The chain uses TRBV4-1 and TRBJ1-2, with a tentative D call TRBD1 (5 bases). The CDR3 runs to 14 residues. Germline CDR1 reads MGHRA; CDR2 reads YSYEKL. V shed 4 bases and J shed 5 bases, with 14 bases lying between them. CDR3 loop: CASSRIGTVYGYTF. CDR3 in DNA: TGCGCCAGCAGCCGCATAGGGACGGTTTATGGCTACACCTTC.

This clonotype was found many times. Its ends do not fully match the called genes, so a read error is possible. V is TRBV12-3 or TRBV12-4 and J is TRBJ2-5; the D is unclear. The CDR3 is 13 amino acids. CDR3 bases: TGTGCCAGCAGCTTAGGGCGGCAAGAGACCCAGTACTTC. Translating gives CASSLGRQETQYF.

The rearrangement joins TRBV12-3 or TRBV12-4 to TRBJ2-5; TRBD2 matches at 10 bases. Germline trimming cut 7 bases from V and 3 bases from J; bases unmatched to any gene: 5. CDR3 length equals 14 residues. The CDR3 is CASTRTSGKETQYF. Here the CDR3 DNA reads TGTGCCAGCACCCGGACTAGCGGAAAAGAGACCCAGTACTTC.